The rows below give T cell receptor beta chains drawn from one sample of a study of blood T cell repertoires in COVID-19. The table came from immunoSEQ multiplex PCR; TCRdb's copy has only in-frame clones and leaves some out. The data show approximately 200,000 clones, roughly 94% seen once. The sample consisted of peripheral blood. These TCRs come from a man aged 25-45 years with COVID-19, enrolled during active disease. Both conserved end residues are part of each CDR3. Fields, in order: D gene, clone size, V gene, J gene, CDR3 length, CDR3 DNA, CDR3 protein. D genes are given only for firm matches. Rows give clone size only sometimes, using once, few, many, or a class for an expanded clone.

>TRBD1|few|TRBV6-5|TRBJ1-1|14
TGTGCCAGCGCCGGGACAGGGAGGCGCACTGAAGCTTTCTTT
CASAGTGRRTEAFF
>TRBD1|once|TRBV14|TRBJ2-1|16
TGTGCCAGCAGCCCATCCCAGACAGGGTACTACAATGAGCAGTTCTTC
CASSPSQTGYYNEQFF
>-|once|TRBV4-1|TRBJ2-5|17
TGCGCCAGCAGCCAAGATCCCTCGGGGAGCGGGTCGAAGGCCCAGTACTTC
CASSQDPSGSGSKAQYF
>TRBD1|-|TRBV3-1/TRBV3-2|TRBJ1-6|17
TGTGCCAGCAGCCAAGCCGGACAGGGGGCCAGGAATTCACCCCTCCACTTT
CASSQAGQGARNSPLHF
>-|-|TRBV15|TRBJ1-4|15
TGTGCCACCAGCAGTACCACAGGGTCTAATGAAAAACTGTTTTTT
CATSSTTGSNEKLFF
>-|once|TRBV28|TRBJ1-3|15
TGTGCCAGCAGTTTACGACTCCCCTCTGGAAACACCATATATTTT
CASSLRLPSGNTIYF
>-|-|TRBV29-1|TRBJ2-5|10
TGCAGCGTTGCATCCCAGGCCCAGTACTTC
CSVASQAQYF
>-|-|TRBV25-1|TRBJ1-6|15
TGTGCCAGCAGTGAATCGACATTGTATAATTCACCCCTCCACTTT
CASSESTLYNSPLHF
>-|few|TRBV3-1/TRBV3-2|TRBJ1-3|16
TGTGCCAGCAGTCCCAGAGGGTCTAGCTCTGGAAACACCATATATTTT
CASSPRGSSSGNTIYF
>TRBD1|-|TRBV6-5|TRBJ1-2|13
TGTGCCAGCAGTCGGACAGGGTCAAGAGGCTACACCTTC
CASSRTGSRGYTF
>-|once|TRBV10-3|TRBJ1-1|10
TGTGCCCTAATAATCGCTGAAGCTTTCTTT
CALIIAEAFF
>-|-|TRBV10-3|TRBJ2-7|17
TGTGCCATCAGTGAGTTGCCCCGATCGGTCGGGTCCCACGAGCAGTACTTC
CAISELPRSVGSHEQYF
>-|-|TRBV12-3/TRBV12-4|TRBJ1-1|12
TGTGCCAGCAGGGGGGGTAACACTGAAGCTTTCTTT
CASRGGNTEAFF
>TRBD2|-|TRBV5-4|TRBJ2-3|18
TGTGCCAGCAGCTTGGAGTGGGCTAGCGGGGGGGCCTCAGATACGCAGTATTTT
CASSLEWASGGASDTQYF
>-|-|TRBV20-1|TRBJ1-4|10
TGCAGTGCCAGGAATGAAAAACTGTTTTTT
CSARNEKLFF
>-|-|TRBV10-2|TRBJ1-2|13
TGCGCCAGCAGTGAAGAGATTAACTATGGCTACACCTTC
CASSEEINYGYTF
>TRBD1|-|TRBV19|TRBJ1-4|16
TGTGCCAGTAGTAGGGACAGCTTAGGGGCTAATGAAAAACTGTTTTTT
CASSRDSLGANEKLFF
>-|-|TRBV6-6|TRBJ2-2|15
TGTGCCAGCAGCTACGGACTAGGGGGTACCGGGGAGCTGTTTTTT
CASSYGLGGTGELFF
>-|-|TRBV14|TRBJ1-5|13
TGTGCCAGCAGCCAATCAGGCAATCAGCCCCAGCATTTT
CASSQSGNQPQHF
>-|-|TRBV27|TRBJ1-2|12
TGTGCCAGCCGCGGGGCAGCCTATGGCTACACCTTC
CASRGAAYGYTF
>-|-|TRBV7-9|TRBJ2-3|13
TGTGCCAGCAGCCGCGCGGGGACAGATACGCAGTATTTT
CASSRAGTDTQYF
>-|-|TRBV18|TRBJ1-1|14
TGTGCCAGCTCACCGCAGCAGGGAATGCCTGAAGCTTTCTTT
CASSPQQGMPEAFF
>-|-|TRBV19|TRBJ1-1|14
TGTGCCAGTAGTGCGACCCTCGGCGGGACTGAAGCTTTCTTT
CASSATLGGTEAFF
>TRBD1|-|TRBV19|TRBJ2-7|16
TGTGCCAGTAGTTCCTCGGGGACAGTTGTCTCCTACGAGCAGTACTTC
CASSSSGTVVSYEQYF
>-|-|TRBV5-1|TRBJ1-2|15
TGCGCCAGCAGCTTGTTTCTTGACTCTAACTATGGCTACACCTTC
CASSLFLDSNYGYTF
>TRBD1|-|TRBV27|TRBJ1-2|15
TGTGCCAGCAGGGGAACTACAGGGGGATACTATGGCTACACCTTC
CASRGTTGGYYGYTF
>-|-|TRBV6-2/TRBV6-3|TRBJ1-5|18
TGTGCCAGCAGTTACGGGCAGGGTCTTGGGAATAGCAATCAGCCCCAGCATTTT
CASSYGQGLGNSNQPQHF
>TRBD1|-|TRBV5-1|TRBJ1-2|15
TGCGCCAGCAGCTTGTATGAGGGGGCAAGGTATGGCTACACCTTC
CASSLYEGARYGYTF
>-|-|TRBV6-5|TRBJ1-1|15
TGTGCCAGCAGTTACTCTCTTGGCATGAACACTGAAGCTTTCTTT
CASSYSLGMNTEAFF
>TRBD1|-|TRBV5-1|TRBJ1-5|15
TGCGCCAGCAGCCCGACAGGGATGAGCAATCAGCCCCAGCATTTT
CASSPTGMSNQPQHF
>TRBD2|-|TRBV7-3|TRBJ2-5|16
TGTGCCAGCAGCTTAGTGGGGGGGACGACCCAAGAGACCCAGTACTTC
CASSLVGGTTQETQYF
>TRBD2|-|TRBV7-3|TRBJ2-7|14
TGTGCCAGACCGTTTGGCGGGGGGAACTACGAGCAGTACTTC
CARPFGGGNYEQYF
>-|-|TRBV15|TRBJ1-4|17
TGTGCCACCAGCAGGGATATTGACAGTATCCATAATGAAAAACTGTTTTTT
CATSRDIDSIHNEKLFF
>-|-|TRBV6-5|TRBJ1-1|13
TGTGCCAGCGCAATAAGACAGAACACTGAAGCTTTCTTT
CASAIRQNTEAFF
>-|-|TRBV6-5|TRBJ2-4|11
TGTGCCGCGGGTTGGGAAAACATTCAGTACTTC
CAAGWENIQYF
>TRBD2|-|TRBV7-6|TRBJ2-3|18
TGTGCCAGCAGCTTAGTGGGTTCTAGCGGGGGCCGCACAGATACGCAGTATTTT
CASSLVGSSGGRTDTQYF
>-|-|TRBV5-5|TRBJ2-5|14
TGTGCCAGCAGCTTGGAGGGCAGGGTCAAGACCCAGTACTTC
CASSLEGRVKTQYF
>-|-|TRBV4-1|TRBJ1-4|15
TGCGCCAGCAGCCAAGATCACAATTCGGGAGAAAAACTGTTTTTT
CASSQDHNSGEKLFF
>-|-|TRBV27|TRBJ1-2|15
TGTGCCAGCAGGGGGGGACCAGGGCCTAACTATGGCTACACCTTC
CASRGGPGPNYGYTF
>-|-|TRBV7-9|TRBJ1-1|9
TGTGCGACAGCAGCTGAAGCTTTCTTT
CATAAEAFF
>TRBD1|-|TRBV6-5|TRBJ2-7|13
TGTGCCAGCAGTCGGGACAGGGGGTACGAGCAGTACTTC
CASSRDRGYEQYF